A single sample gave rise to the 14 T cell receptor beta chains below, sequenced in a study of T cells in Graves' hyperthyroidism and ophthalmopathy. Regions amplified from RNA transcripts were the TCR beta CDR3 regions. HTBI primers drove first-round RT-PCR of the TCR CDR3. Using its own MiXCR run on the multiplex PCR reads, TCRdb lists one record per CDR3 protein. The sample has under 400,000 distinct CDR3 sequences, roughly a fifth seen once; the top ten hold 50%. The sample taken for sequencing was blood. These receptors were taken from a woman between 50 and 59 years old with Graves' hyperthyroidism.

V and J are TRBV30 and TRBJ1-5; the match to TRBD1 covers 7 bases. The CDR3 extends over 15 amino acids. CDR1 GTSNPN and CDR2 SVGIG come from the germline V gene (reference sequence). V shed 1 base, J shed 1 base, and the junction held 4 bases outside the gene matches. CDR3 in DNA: TGTGCCTGGAGTGGGGGACAGAGCAGCAATCAGCCCCAGCATTTT. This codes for CAWSGGQSSNQPQHF. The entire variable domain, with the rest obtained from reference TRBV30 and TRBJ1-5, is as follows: SQTIHQWPATLVQPVGSPLSLECTVEGTSNPNLYWYRQAAGRGLQLLFYSVGIGQISSEVPQNLSASRPQDRQFILSSKKLLLSDSGFYLCAWSGGQSSNQPQHFGDGTRLSIL.

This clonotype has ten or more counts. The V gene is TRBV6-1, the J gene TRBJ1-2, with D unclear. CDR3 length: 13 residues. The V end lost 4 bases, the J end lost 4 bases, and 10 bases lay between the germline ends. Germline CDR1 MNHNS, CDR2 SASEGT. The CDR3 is CASSAGRSYGYTF. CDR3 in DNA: TGTGCCAGCAGTGCCGGGAGAAGCTATGGCTACACCTTC.

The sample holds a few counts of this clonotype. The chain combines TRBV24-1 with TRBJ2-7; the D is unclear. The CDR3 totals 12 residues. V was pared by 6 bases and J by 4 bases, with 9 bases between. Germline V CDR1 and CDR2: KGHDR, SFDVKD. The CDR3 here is CATSQEGYEQYF. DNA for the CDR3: TGTGCCACCAGTCAGGAAGGTTACGAGCAGTACTTC.

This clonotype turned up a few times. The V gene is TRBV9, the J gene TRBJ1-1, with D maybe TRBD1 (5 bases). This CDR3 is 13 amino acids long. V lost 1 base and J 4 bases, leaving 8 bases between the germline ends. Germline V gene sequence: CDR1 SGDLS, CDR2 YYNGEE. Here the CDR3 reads CASSVRGFTEAFF. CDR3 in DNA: TGTGCCAGCAGCGTACGGGGGTTCACTGAAGCTTTCTTT.

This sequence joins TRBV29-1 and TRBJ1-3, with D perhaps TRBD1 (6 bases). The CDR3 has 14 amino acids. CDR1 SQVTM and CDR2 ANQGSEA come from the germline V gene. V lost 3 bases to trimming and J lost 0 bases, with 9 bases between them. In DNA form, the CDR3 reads TGCAGCGTTGACCGGGGGCTCTCTGGAAACACCATATATTTT. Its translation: CSVDRGLSGNTIYF.

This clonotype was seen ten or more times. The chain's CDR3 is CASRVRGTENTEAFF. In DNA form, the CDR3 reads TGTGCCAGCAGGGTAAGGGGGACAGAGAACACTGAAGCTTTCTTT. The rearrangement uses TRBV28 and TRBJ1-1; 7 bases are a match to TRBD1. The CDR3 has 15 amino acids. Germline V lookup: CDR1 MDHEN, CDR2 SYDVKM. Trimming removed 6 bases from V and 1 base from J; junction bases left unmatched: 8.

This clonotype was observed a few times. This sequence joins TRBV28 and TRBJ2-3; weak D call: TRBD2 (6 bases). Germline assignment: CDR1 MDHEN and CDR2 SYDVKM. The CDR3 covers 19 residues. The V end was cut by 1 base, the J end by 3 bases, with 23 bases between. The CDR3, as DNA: TGTGCCAGCAGTTTATTGGGGGAGGTGGGCCGAGAGCGGACAGATACGCAGTATTTT. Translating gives CASSLLGEVGRERTDTQYF.

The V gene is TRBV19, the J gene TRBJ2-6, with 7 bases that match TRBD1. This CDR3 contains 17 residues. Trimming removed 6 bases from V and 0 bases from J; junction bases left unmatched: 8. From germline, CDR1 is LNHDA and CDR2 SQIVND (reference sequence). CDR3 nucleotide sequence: TGTGCCAGTAGCCCTAACAGGGGTCACTCTGGGGCCAACGTCCTGACTTTC. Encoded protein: CASSPNRGHSGANVLTF.

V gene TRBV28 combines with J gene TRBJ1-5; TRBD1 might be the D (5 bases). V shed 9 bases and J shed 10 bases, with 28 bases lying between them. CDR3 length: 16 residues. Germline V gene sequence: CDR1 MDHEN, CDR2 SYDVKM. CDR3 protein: CASQGLSGPGSKPQHF. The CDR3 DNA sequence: TGTGCCAGTCAGGGTCTATCGGGGCCTGGATCAAAACCCCAGCATTTT.

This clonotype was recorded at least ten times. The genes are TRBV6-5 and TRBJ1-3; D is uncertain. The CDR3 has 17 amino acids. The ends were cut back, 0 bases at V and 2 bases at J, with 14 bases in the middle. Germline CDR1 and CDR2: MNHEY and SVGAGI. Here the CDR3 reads CASSYSGFPGPGNTIYF. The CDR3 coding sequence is TGTGCCAGCAGTTACTCAGGCTTTCCTGGGCCTGGAAACACCATATATTTT.

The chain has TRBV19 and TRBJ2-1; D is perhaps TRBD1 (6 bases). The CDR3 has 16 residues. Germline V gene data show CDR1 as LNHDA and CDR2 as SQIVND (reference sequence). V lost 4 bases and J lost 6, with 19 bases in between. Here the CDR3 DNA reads TGTGCCAGTAGTACACACCTTTCACAGGGATCCAATGAGCAGTTCTTC. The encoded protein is CASSTHLSQGSNEQFF. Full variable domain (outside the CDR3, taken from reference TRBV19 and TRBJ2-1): DGGITQSPKYLFRKEGQNVTLSCEQNLNHDAMYWYRQDPGQGLRLIYYSQIVNDFQKGDIAEGYSVSREKKESFPLTVTSAQKNPTAFYLCASSTHLSQGSNEQFFGPGTRLTVL.

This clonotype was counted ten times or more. The CDR3 coding sequence is TGTGCCAGCTGGAGTTTGGGAGGGCCCTACAATGAGCAGTTCTTC. This translates into CASWSLGGPYNEQFF. V and J are TRBV27 and TRBJ2-1; 7 positions agree with TRBD2. CDR1 and CDR2 from the germline V gene are MNHEY and SMNVEV (reference sequence). J lost 2 bases, V lost 8 bases, and 9 bases had no gene match. CDR3 length: 15 residues.

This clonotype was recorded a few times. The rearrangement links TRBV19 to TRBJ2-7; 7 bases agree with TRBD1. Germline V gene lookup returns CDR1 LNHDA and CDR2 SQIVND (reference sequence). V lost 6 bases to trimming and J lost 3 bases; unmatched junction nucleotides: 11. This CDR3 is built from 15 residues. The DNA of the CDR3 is TGTGCCAGTAGAGCTACCGGGACAGTTTTCTACGAGCAGTACTTC. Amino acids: CASRATGTVFYEQYF.

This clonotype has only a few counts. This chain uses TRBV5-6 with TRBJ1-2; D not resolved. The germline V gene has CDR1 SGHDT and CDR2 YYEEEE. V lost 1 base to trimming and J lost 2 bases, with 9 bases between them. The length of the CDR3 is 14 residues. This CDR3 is CASSLLVENYGYTF. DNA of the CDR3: TGTGCCAGCAGCTTGCTAGTAGAGAACTATGGCTACACCTTC.